A single sample is the source of the 31 T cell receptor beta chains below, sequenced in a study of blood T cell repertoires in COVID-19. Some clones are missing from TCRdb's copy, which holds only in-frame ones; the method was immunoSEQ multiplex PCR. The sample has some 120,000 clones, around 76% seen once. The sample taken for sequencing was peripheral blood. Receptor source: a man aged 60 to 75 with acute or convalescent COVID-19.

The chain uses TRBV19 and TRBJ1-5; 7 nucleotides align to TRBD1. This CDR3 is built from 14 residues. V shed 7 bases, J shed 6 bases, and the junction held 9 bases outside the gene matches. CDR1 is LNHDA, CDR2 SQIVND, per germline (reference sequence). CDR3 DNA sequence: TGTGCCAGTACCCACCGGGACAGCTCTCAGCCCCAGCATTTT. Protein product: CASTHRDSSQPQHF.

The chain is built from TRBV29-1 and TRBJ1-1; D is perhaps TRBD1 (6 bases). Looked up from germline, CDR1 is SQVTM and CDR2 is ANQGSEA. There are 13 residues in the CDR3. The V end was cut by 3 bases, the J end by 0 bases, with 8 bases between. The CDR3 nucleotides are TGCAGCGTTGAGGGGGCTATGAACACTGAAGCTTTCTTT. It is translated as CSVEGAMNTEAFF.

V gene TRBV30 combines with J gene TRBJ2-7; 11 bases are shared with TRBD2. The V and J ends lost 8 bases and 4 bases, in that order; junction bases with no gene match: 7. Germline CDR1 GTSNPN, CDR2 SVGIG (reference sequence). This CDR3 region has 13 residues. The CDR3 nucleotides read TGTGCCCGGGGGCTAGCGGGGGGATACGAGCAGTACTTC. This gives the protein CARGLAGGYEQYF.

V usage is TRBV20-1 and J usage is TRBJ1-1, with D unresolved. Per the germline V gene, CDR1 is DFQATT and CDR2 is SNEGSKA (reference sequence). The CDR3 spans 11 residues. The V gene lost 1 base and the J gene lost 12 bases, with 12 bases spanning the gap. The CDR3 nucleotides are TGCAGTGCTAGAGGATCCGTCGCGACTTTCTTT. This gives the protein CSARGSVATFF.

The chain joins TRBV12-3 or TRBV12-4 to TRBJ2-3, with D perhaps matching TRBD2 (5 bases). The CDR3 is made up of 13 amino acids. Trimming pared 6 bases from V and 6 bases from J, leaving 13 bases between. CDR3 region: CASSDLASDTQYF. As DNA, the CDR3 is TGTGCCAGCAGCGATCTAGCATCGGATACGCAGTATTTT.

This chain uses TRBV27 with TRBJ1-6, with D unclear. The CDR3 is 15 amino acids. In germline, CDR1 is MNHEY, CDR2 SMNVEV (reference sequence). Between the trimmed V and J ends, which lost 7 bases and 7 bases, there was a span of 17 bases. CDR3 region: CASKPNFLFNSPLHF. CDR3 DNA: TGTGCCAGCAAACCGAACTTCCTCTTCAATTCACCCCTCCACTTT.

The V and J genes are TRBV10-3 and TRBJ1-2; no firm D call. CDR3 size: 13 residues. Deletions cut 5 bases from V and 5 bases from J, with 12 bases between. Germline-derived CDR1 and CDR2 are ENHRY and SYGVKD. CDR3 in DNA: TGTGCCATCAGTTCCGAGACGGAGTATGGCTACACCTTC. Protein: CAISSETEYGYTF.

As to this clone: Other DNA sequences in the same sample also yield this CDR3. The gene calls are TRBV4-1 and TRBJ1-6; 8 positions agree with TRBD1. Germline loops: CDR1 MGHRA, CDR2 YSYEKL. Trimming at V came to 4 bases and at J to 7 bases, leaving 3 bases not matched to a gene. CDR3 size: 14 residues. The CDR3 sequence: CASSPRTGNSPLHF. For the CDR3, the DNA is TGCGCCAGCAGCCCTAGGACAGGGAATTCACCCCTCCACTTT.

Here the CDR3 reads CASSNDRGRTEAFF. In DNA, the CDR3 is TGCGCCAGCAGCAATGACAGGGGGCGGACTGAAGCTTTCTTT. The chain uses TRBV4-1 and TRBJ1-1; 10 bases line up with TRBD1. The CDR3 loop spans 14 amino acids. Trimming cost V 5 bases and J 5 bases; bases outside gene matches: 5. Germline-derived CDR1 and CDR2 are MGHRA and YSYEKL.

This chain links TRBV7-9 with TRBJ1-1; the D is unclear. Looked up from germline, CDR1 is SEHNR and CDR2 is FQNEAQ (reference sequence). Trimming took 5 bases from V and 4 from J, leaving 8 bases between them. This CDR3 is 12 amino acids long. The CDR3 region has the DNA TGTGCCAGCAGCACAATAGCCACTGAAGCTTTCTTT. Translated: CASSTIATEAFF. Together with reference TRBV7-9 and TRBJ1-1, the CDR3 gives the full variable domain: DTGVSQNPRHKITKRGQNVTFRCDPISEHNRLYWYRQTLGQGPEFLTYFQNEAQLEKSRLLSDRFSAERPKGSFSTLEIQRTEQGDSAMYLCASSTIATEAFFGQGTRLTVV.

The chain recombines TRBV30 with TRBJ1-1; D is perhaps TRBD1 (5 bases). This CDR3 comprises 14 residues. The V gene lost 4 bases and the J gene lost 0 bases, with 12 bases spanning the gap. Germline lookup yields CDR1 GTSNPN and CDR2 SVGIG (reference sequence). CDR3 DNA sequence: TGTGCCTGGATAAGGAGGGGATTGAACACTGAAGCTTTCTTT. Translating it yields CAWIRRGLNTEAFF.

The chain employs TRBV4-2 and TRBJ1-5, with 7 bases fitting TRBD1. The CDR3 consists of 17 residues. Germline V lookup: CDR1 LGHNA, CDR2 YNFKEQ. The junction had 7 bases not matched to a gene; V was cut back by 2 bases and J by 0 bases. The CDR3 loop reads CASSQSGTAHSNQPQHF. The CDR3 nucleotides read TGTGCCAGCAGCCAATCTGGGACAGCCCATAGCAATCAGCCCCAGCATTTT.

The V call is TRBV29-1, the J call TRBJ2-1; TRBD1 might be the D (6 bases). The V end was cut by 6 bases, the J end by 5 bases, with 11 bases between. The V gene's germline CDR1 is SQVTM and CDR2 ANQGSEA. The CDR3 spans 12 residues. The CDR3 protein is CSVVRQDNEQFF. CDR3 nucleotide sequence: TGCAGCGTCGTACGACAGGACAATGAGCAGTTCTTC.

V usage is TRBV3-1 (or the pseudogene TRBV3-2) and J usage is TRBJ1-5; D gene unclear. The germline gives CDR1 LGHDT, CDR2 YNNKEL (reference sequence). The CDR3 spans 16 residues. The V end was cut by 0 bases, the J end by 1 base, with 10 bases between. The DNA of the CDR3 is TGTGCCAGCAGCCAAGATGCCCGAGGCAGCAATCAGCCCCAGCATTTT. It specifies CASSQDARGSNQPQHF.

The V call is TRBV25-1, the J call TRBJ1-6; 9 nucleotides agree with TRBD1. The V and J ends lost 9 bases and 6 bases, in that order; junction bases with no gene match: 12. Germline loops: CDR1 MGHDK, CDR2 SYGVNS. The CDR3 runs 16 residues. CDR3 in amino acids: CASGQGFAWGNSPLHF. The CDR3 bases are TGTGCCAGTGGACAGGGGTTCGCTTGGGGTAATTCACCCCTCCACTTT.

The chain recombines TRBV12-3 or TRBV12-4 with TRBJ2-3; D is unclear. Trimming took 2 bases from V and 8 from J, leaving 8 bases between them. The CDR3 sequence is 12 residues long. The chain's CDR3 is CASSLILGTQYF. CDR3 DNA: TGTGCCAGCAGTTTAATCCTCGGTACGCAGTATTTT.

The chain combines TRBV7-2 with TRBJ2-7, with a weak D call TRBD2 (5 bases). In germline, CDR1 is SGHTA, CDR2 FQGNSA. V dropped 5 bases and J dropped 6 bases, with 17 bases sitting between them. The CDR3 totals 14 residues. The CDR3 DNA sequence: TGTGCCAGCAGCCCCCGGAGTAGCGCGGGCGAGCAGTACTTC. Translated: CASSPRSSAGEQYF.

The chain has TRBV2 and TRBJ1-2; possibly TRBD1 for D (5 bases). CDR3 length: 15 residues. V gave up 6 bases and J gave up 1 base, with 15 bases separating them. Germline V gene data show CDR1 as SNHLY and CDR2 as FYNNEI. CDR3 loop: CASRKGQNDNYGYTF. CDR3 DNA: TGTGCCAGCAGGAAAGGACAAAACGATAACTATGGCTACACCTTC.

CDR3 DNA: TGTGCCAGCAGTGCAAATCGGGGACTAGCGGGCCGAGAGACCCAGTACTTC. Translation gives CASSANRGLAGRETQYF. V usage is TRBV28 and J usage is TRBJ2-5; TRBD2 agrees at 12 bases. Germline V lookup: CDR1 MDHEN, CDR2 SYDVKM. J lost 4 bases, V lost 5 bases, and 11 bases had no gene match. CDR3 length equals 17 residues. Together with reference TRBV28 and TRBJ2-5, the CDR3 gives the full variable domain: DVKVTQSSRYLVKRTGEKVFLECVQDMDHENMFWYRQDPGLGLRLIYFSYDVKMKEKGDIPEGYSVSREKKERFSLILESASTNQTSMYLCASSANRGLAGRETQYFGPGTRLLVL.

The rearrangement links TRBV10-1 to TRBJ2-1; no reliable D call. Germline-derived CDR1 and CDR2 are WNHNN and SYGVQD (reference sequence). The CDR3 totals 12 residues. Deletions cut 2 bases from V and 5 bases from J, with 4 bases between. The CDR3 bases are TGCGCCAGCAGTGAGCCGGACAATGAGCAGTTCTTC. Encoded protein: CASSEPDNEQFF.

This sequence joins TRBV6-2 or TRBV6-3 and TRBJ1-2, with TRBD1 identical over 12 bases. Per germline, CDR1 MNHEY and CDR2 SVGEGT. Losses at the gene ends were 2 bases for V and 13 bases for J; bases not matched to a gene: 5. The CDR3 is 13 residues long. In DNA form, the CDR3 reads TGTGCCAGCAGTTACAGGGGACAGGGGGCAGGCACCTTC. Translating gives CASSYRGQGAGTF.

The sample holds one count of this clone. The chain employs TRBV2 and TRBJ1-4, with D perhaps matching TRBD1 (6 bases). The CDR3 totals 14 residues. V lost 10 bases, J lost 8 bases, and 20 bases lay in between. Per the germline V gene, CDR1 is SNHLY and CDR2 is FYNNEI. The CDR3 loop is CAISSVQGGEKLFF. Here the CDR3 DNA reads TGTGCCATCAGCTCGGTCCAAGGGGGAGAAAAACTGTTTTTT.

Only a few counts were recorded for this clone. The chain employs TRBV6-5 and TRBJ1-1; unclear D gene. V lost 0 bases, J lost 5 bases, and 7 bases lay in between. The CDR3 contains 13 residues. Germline V lookup: CDR1 MNHEY, CDR2 SVGAGI. The CDR3 protein is CASSYSTGTEAFF. The CDR3 DNA is TGTGCCAGCAGTTACTCGACGGGGACTGAAGCTTTCTTT.

This clone appeared once. This chain uses TRBV11-3 with TRBJ2-1; D gene unclear. Trimming shortened V by 1 base and J by 1 base, and 5 bases separated the two germline ends. This CDR3 spans 14 amino acids. CDR1 is SGHNT and CDR2 is YENEEA in the germline V gene. The CDR3 sequence is CASSLGQSYNEQFF. The DNA for the CDR3 is TGTGCCAGCAGCTTAGGGCAGTCCTACAATGAGCAGTTCTTC. The full variable domain, with the rest looked up from reference TRBV11-3 and TRBJ2-1, is EAGVVQSPRYKIIEKKQPVAFWCNPISGHNTLYWYLQNLGQGPELLIRYENEEAVDDSQLPKDRFSAERLKGVDSTLKIQPAELGDSAVYLCASSLGQSYNEQFFGPGTRLTVL.

The V and J genes are TRBV19 and TRBJ2-7, with D perhaps TRBD1 (5 bases). CDR1 is LNHDA, CDR2 SQIVND, per germline (reference sequence). The CDR3 has 13 residues. Trimming removed 5 bases from V and 2 bases from J, with 10 bases in between. In DNA, the CDR3 is TGTGCCAGTAGTTCGACAGTAACCTACGAGCAGTACTTC. Translated: CASSSTVTYEQYF.

The V and J genes are TRBV7-6 and TRBJ1-4, with TRBD1 matching 8 bases. Germline CDR1 SGHVS, CDR2 FNYEAQ. The length of the CDR3 is 18 residues. V lost 4 bases to trimming and J lost 2 bases; unmatched junction nucleotides: 12. This CDR3 reads CASSSISGGRATNEKLFF. As DNA, the CDR3 is TGTGCCAGCAGCTCAATTTCAGGGGGCCGAGCCACTAATGAAAAACTGTTTTTT.

The CDR3 region has the DNA TGTGCCAGCAGCTGGTCGACAGTGACTGAAGCTTTCTTT. Its protein product is CASSWSTVTEAFF. The chain couples TRBV7-2 to TRBJ1-1, with a possible D match to TRBD1 (5 bases). Germline V gene sequence: CDR1 SGHTA, CDR2 FQGNSA. V lost 4 bases, J lost 5 bases, and 11 bases lay in between. This CDR3 comprises 13 residues. Supplemented by reference TRBV7-2 and TRBJ1-1, the full variable domain reads GAGVSQSPSNKVTEKGKDVELRCDPISGHTALYWYRQSLGQGLEFLIYFQGNSAPDKSGLPSDRFSAERTGGSVSTLTIQRTQQEDSAVYLCASSWSTVTEAFFGQGTRLTVV.

This chain uses TRBV4-1 with TRBJ2-7; D gene unclear. Trimming stripped 8 bases from V and 0 bases from J, with 14 bases between. CDR3 size: 14 residues. Germline V lookup: CDR1 MGHRA, CDR2 YSYEKL. CDR3 nucleotides: TGCGCCAGCGGTACGAGTCGAGCCTCCTACGAGCAGTACTTC. Translation gives CASGTSRASYEQYF.

V and J are TRBV3-1 (or the pseudogene TRBV3-2) and TRBJ2-2; 8 bases match TRBD1. V shed 8 bases, J shed 8 bases, and the junction held 10 bases outside the gene matches. Germline V gene data show CDR1 as LGHDT and CDR2 as YNNKEL (reference sequence). The CDR3 runs 14 residues. CDR3 loop: CASGQGLREGELFF. CDR3 nucleotide sequence: TGTGCCAGCGGACAGGGACTCCGCGAAGGGGAGCTGTTTTTT.

The rearrangement uses TRBV10-3 and TRBJ2-7; D perhaps matches TRBD1 (6 bases). The CDR3 contains 15 residues. The V end lost 3 bases, the J end lost 3 bases, and 15 bases lay between the germline ends. CDR1 ENHRY and CDR2 SYGVKD come from the germline V gene. CDR3 loop: CAISEGDKDFYEQYF. CDR3 DNA: TGTGCCATCAGTGAAGGGGACAAGGACTTCTACGAGCAGTACTTC.

This clone has just one count. Other nucleotide sequences in the sample specify the same CDR3. The gene calls are TRBV25-1 and TRBJ2-7; D gene ambiguous. Trimming took off 4 bases at V and 4 bases at J, with 5 bases between the two ends. The CDR3 consists of 11 residues. Germline V gene data show CDR1 as MGHDK and CDR2 as SYGVNS. The CDR3 reads CASSAYYEQYF. CDR3 DNA sequence: TGTGCCAGCAGTGCGTATTACGAGCAGTACTTC.